The present T cell receptor (beta chain) was sequenced within a study of blood T cell repertoires in COVID-19. Turning to the study itself: Spain, Italy and the United States supplied samples that represented acute and convalescent COVID-19.

The germline V gene has CDR1 GTSNPN and CDR2 SVGIG (reference sequence). The CDR3 extends over 14 amino acids. V gave up 5 bases and J gave up 6 bases, with 14 bases separating them. Produced via immunoSEQ multiplex PCR; TCRdb's table is partial and in-frame only. The profile shows around 140,000 clones, 84% of them singletons. Residents of 24 US areas, aged about 18 to 95 years, made up the participants. Participant reports of clinical history set cohort assignment. Sequencing was carried out using PBMCs or T cells enriched from blood (not recorded which). The J gene is TRBJ1-6, the V gene TRBV30; possible D gene TRBD1, 5 bases. This TCR derives from a woman in her fifties or sixties with acute COVID-19. The CDR3 region has the DNA TGTGCCTGGGCCGGGGGTCCGGGTAATTCACCCCTCCACTTT. Its translation is CAWAGGPGNSPLHF.